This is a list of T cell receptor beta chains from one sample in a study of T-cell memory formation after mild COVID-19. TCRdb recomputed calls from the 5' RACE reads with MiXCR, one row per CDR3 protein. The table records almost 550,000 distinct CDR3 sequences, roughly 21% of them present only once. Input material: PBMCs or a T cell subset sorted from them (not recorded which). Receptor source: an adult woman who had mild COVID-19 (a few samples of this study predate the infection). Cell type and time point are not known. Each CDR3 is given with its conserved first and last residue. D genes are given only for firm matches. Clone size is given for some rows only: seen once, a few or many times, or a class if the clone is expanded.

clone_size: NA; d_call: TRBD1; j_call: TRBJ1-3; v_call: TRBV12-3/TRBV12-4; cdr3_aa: CASSDRGFSGNTIYF; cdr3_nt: TGTGCCAGCAGTGACAGGGGATTCTCTGGAAACACCATATATTTT
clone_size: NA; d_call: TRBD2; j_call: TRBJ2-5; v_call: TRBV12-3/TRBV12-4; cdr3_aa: CASSFVLAEETQYF; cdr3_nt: TGTGCCAGCAGTTTCGTCCTAGCGGAAGAGACCCAGTACTTC
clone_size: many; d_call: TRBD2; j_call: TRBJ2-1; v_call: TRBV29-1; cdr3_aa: CSVEGGLDYIEQFF; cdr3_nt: TGCAGCGTTGAAGGGGGACTAGATTATATCGAGCAGTTCTTC
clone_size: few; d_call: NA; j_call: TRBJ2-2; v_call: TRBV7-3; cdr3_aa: CASSLTVINTGELFF; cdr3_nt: TGTGCCAGCAGCTTAACGGTCATCAACACCGGGGAGCTGTTTTTT
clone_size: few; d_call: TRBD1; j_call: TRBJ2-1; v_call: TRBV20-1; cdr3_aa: CSAKTGGDYNEQFF; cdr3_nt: TGCAGTGCCAAGACAGGGGGCGACTACAATGAGCAGTTCTTC
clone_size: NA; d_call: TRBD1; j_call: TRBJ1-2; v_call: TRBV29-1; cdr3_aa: CSGGQGSGYTF; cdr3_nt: TGCAGCGGTGGACAGGGGAGTGGCTACACCTTC
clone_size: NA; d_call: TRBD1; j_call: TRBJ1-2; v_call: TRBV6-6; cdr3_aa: CASTRDSINGYTF; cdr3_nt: TGTGCCAGCACCCGGGACAGCATTAATGGCTACACCTTC
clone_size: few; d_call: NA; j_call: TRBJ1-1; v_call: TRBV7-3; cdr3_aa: CASSRTGRSQAFF; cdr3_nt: TGTGCCAGCAGCCGTACAGGGAGAAGTCAAGCTTTCTTT
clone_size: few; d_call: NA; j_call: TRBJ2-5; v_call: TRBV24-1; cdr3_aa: CATSSALVLEGETQYF; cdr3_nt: TGTGCCACCAGTAGCGCACTAGTTCTGGAGGGAGAGACCCAGTACTTC
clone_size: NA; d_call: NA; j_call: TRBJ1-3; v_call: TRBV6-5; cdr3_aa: CASSYSQGPPSGNTIYF; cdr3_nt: TGTGCCAGCAGTTACTCACAGGGACCCCCCTCTGGAAACACCATATATTTT
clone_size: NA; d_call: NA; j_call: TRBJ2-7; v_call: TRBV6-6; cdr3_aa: CASWSHEYYEQYF; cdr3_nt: TGTGCCAGCTGGTCACATGAGTACTACGAGCAGTACTTC
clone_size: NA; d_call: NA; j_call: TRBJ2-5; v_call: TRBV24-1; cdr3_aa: CATSDGFQETQYF; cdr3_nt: TGTGCCACCAGTGATGGTTTTCAAGAGACCCAGTACTTC
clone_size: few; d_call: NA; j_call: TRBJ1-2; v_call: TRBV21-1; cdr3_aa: CASSNGPMTGTYGYTF; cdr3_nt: TGTGCCAGCAGCAATGGGCCTATGACAGGAACCTATGGCTACACCTTC
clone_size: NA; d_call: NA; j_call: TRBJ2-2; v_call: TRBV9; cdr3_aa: CASSVMNTGELFF; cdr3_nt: TGTGCCAGCAGCGTAATGAACACCGGGGAGCTGTTTTTT
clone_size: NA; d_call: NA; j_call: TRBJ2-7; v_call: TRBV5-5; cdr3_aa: CASSLGPHYEQYF; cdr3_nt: TGTGCCAGCAGCTTGGGACCACATTACGAGCAGTACTTC
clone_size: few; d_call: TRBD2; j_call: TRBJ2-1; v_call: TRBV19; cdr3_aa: CASSIVGSGSLAQFF; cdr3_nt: TGTGCCAGTAGTATAGTCGGTAGCGGGAGCCTCGCGCAGTTCTTC
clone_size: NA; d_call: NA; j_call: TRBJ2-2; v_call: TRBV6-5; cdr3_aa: CASSYSWTGAGELFF; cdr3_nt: TGTGCCAGCAGTTACTCGTGGACCGGGGCCGGGGAGCTGTTTTTT
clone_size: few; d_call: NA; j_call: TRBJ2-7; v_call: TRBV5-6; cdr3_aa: CASSFAGNRRPYEQYF; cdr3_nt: TGTGCCAGCAGCTTCGCCGGGAACCGAAGGCCCTACGAGCAGTACTTC
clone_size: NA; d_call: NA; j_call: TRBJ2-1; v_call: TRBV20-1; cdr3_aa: CSAGKSSRSGEQFF; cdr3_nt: TGCAGTGCCGGCAAGAGTAGCAGGTCCGGGGAGCAGTTCTTC
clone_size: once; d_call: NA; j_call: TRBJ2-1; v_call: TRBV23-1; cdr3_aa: CASLHVEQFF; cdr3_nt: TGCGCCAGTCTCCACGTTGAGCAGTTCTTC
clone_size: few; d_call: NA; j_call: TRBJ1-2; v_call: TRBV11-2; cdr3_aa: CASSLGDSSWYGYTF; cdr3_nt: TGTGCCAGCAGCTTAGGAGACTCCTCGTGGTATGGCTACACCTTC
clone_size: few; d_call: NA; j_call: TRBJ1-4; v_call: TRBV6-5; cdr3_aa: CASSYEQGGEKLFF; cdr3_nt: TGTGCCAGCAGTTACGAACAGGGTGGTGAAAAACTGTTTTTT
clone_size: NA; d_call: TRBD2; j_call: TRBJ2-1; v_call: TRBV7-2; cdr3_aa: CASSLPGGSYNEQFF; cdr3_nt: TGTGCCAGCAGCTTACCGGGAGGGTCCTACAATGAGCAGTTCTTC
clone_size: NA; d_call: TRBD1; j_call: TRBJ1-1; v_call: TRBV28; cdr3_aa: CASSLKQGVRDTEAFF; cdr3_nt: TGTGCCAGCAGTTTGAAGCAGGGGGTAAGAGACACTGAAGCTTTCTTT
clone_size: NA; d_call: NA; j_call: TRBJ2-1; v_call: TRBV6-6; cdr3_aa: CASNGRSYNEQFF; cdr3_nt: TGTGCCAGCAACGGGCGGTCCTACAATGAGCAGTTCTTC
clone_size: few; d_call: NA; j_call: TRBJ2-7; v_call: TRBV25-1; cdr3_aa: CASTGYNTHEQYF; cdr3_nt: TGTGCCAGCACGGGCTATAACACCCACGAGCAGTACTTC
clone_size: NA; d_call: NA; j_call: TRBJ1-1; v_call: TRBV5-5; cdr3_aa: CASSHLQGNTEAFF; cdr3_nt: TGTGCCAGCAGTCACTTACAGGGAAACACTGAAGCTTTCTTT
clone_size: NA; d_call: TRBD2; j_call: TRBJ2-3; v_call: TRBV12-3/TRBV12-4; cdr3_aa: CASRLAAADTQYF; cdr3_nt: TGTGCCAGCAGACTAGCGGCGGCAGATACGCAGTATTTT
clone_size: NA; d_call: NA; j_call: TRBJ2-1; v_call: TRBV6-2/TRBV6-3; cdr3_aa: CASSSLRDEQFF; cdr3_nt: TGTGCCAGCAGTTCACTAAGAGATGAGCAGTTCTTC
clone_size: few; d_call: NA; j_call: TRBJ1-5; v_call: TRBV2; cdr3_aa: CASTGQYNQPQHF; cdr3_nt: TGTGCCAGCACCGGACAATACAATCAGCCCCAGCATTTT
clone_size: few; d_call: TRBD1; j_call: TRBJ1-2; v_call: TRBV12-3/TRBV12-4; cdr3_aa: CASTPGTGIGYGYTF; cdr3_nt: TGTGCCAGCACCCCCGGGACAGGGATAGGCTATGGCTACACCTTC
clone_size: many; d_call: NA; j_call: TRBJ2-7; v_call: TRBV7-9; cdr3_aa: CASSPRGGFPLYEQYF; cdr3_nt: TGTGCCAGCAGCCCAAGGGGGGGGTTTCCTTTATACGAGCAGTACTTC
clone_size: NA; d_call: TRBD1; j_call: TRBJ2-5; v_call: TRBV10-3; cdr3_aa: CAISQGTGETQYF; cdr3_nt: TGTGCCATCAGTCAGGGGACAGGGGAGACCCAGTACTTC
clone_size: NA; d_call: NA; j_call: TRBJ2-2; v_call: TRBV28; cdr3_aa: CASSSPRWTGELFF; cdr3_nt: TGTGCCAGCAGTTCCCCCCGATGGACCGGGGAGCTGTTTTTT
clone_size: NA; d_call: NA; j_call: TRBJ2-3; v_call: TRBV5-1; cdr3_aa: CASSLRLASSTDTQYF; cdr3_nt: TGCGCCAGCAGCTTGCGTCTAGCGTCTAGCACAGATACGCAGTATTTT
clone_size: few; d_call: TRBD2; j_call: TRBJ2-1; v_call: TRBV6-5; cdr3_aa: CASSQGLAGLNEQFF; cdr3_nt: TGTGCCAGCAGTCAGGGACTAGCGGGACTCAATGAGCAGTTCTTC
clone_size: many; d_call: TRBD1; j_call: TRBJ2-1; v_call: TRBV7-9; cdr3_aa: CASSRGQGVYNEQFF; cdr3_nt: TGTGCCAGCAGCCGTGGACAGGGGGTATACAATGAGCAGTTCTTC
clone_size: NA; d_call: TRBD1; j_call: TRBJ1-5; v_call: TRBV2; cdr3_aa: CASIGQGLNQPQHF; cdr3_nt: TGTGCCAGCATCGGACAGGGCCTCAATCAGCCCCAGCATTTT
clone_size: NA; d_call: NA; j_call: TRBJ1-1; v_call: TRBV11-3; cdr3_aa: CASSLGGAGYMNTEAFF; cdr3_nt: TGTGCCAGCAGCTTAGGGGGGGCAGGTTACATGAACACTGAAGCTTTCTTT
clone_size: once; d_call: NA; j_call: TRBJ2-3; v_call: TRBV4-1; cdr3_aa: CASSQDTLGAPRLDTQYF; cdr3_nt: TGCGCCAGCAGCCAAGATACTCTCGGAGCTCCCCGCTTGGATACGCAGTATTTT
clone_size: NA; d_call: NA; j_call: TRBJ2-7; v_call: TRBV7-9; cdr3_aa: CASSSPFTGNYEQYF; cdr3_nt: TGTGCCAGCAGCTCCCCCTTCACAGGGAACTACGAGCAGTACTTC
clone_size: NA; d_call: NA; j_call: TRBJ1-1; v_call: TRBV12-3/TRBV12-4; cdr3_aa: CASSGSSGGGTEAFF; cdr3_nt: TGTGCCAGCAGTGGAAGTTCGGGGGGAGGAACTGAAGCTTTCTTT
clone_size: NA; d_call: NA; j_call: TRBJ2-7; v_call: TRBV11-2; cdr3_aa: CASSPPESRPYEQYF; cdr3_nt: TGTGCCAGCAGCCCCCCCGAGTCCCGTCCCTACGAGCAGTACTTC
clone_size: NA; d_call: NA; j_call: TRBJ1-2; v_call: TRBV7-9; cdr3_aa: CAGQAGVEGYTF; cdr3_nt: TGTGCCGGCCAAGCAGGGGTGGAGGGCTACACCTTC
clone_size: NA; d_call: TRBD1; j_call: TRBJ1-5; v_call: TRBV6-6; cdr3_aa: CASSSRTGVNQPQHF; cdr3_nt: TGTGCCAGCAGTTCGCGGACAGGAGTTAATCAGCCCCAGCATTTT
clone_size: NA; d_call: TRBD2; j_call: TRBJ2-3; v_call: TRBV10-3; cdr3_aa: CAISESGTSEDTQYF; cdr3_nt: TGTGCCATCAGTGAGTCTGGGACTAGCGAGGATACGCAGTATTTT